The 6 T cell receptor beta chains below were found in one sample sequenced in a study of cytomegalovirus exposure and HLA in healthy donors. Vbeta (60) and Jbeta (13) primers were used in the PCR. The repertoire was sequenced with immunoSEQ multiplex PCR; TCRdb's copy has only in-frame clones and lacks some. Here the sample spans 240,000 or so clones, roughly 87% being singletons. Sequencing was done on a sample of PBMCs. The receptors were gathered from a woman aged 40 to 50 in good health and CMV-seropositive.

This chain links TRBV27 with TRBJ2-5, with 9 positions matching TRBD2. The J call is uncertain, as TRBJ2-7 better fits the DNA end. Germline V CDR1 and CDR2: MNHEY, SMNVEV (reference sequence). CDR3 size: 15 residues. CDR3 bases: TGTGCCAGCAGTTGGCGGGAGGGGGGGACCTACGAGCAGTACTTC. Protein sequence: CASSWREGGTYEQYF.

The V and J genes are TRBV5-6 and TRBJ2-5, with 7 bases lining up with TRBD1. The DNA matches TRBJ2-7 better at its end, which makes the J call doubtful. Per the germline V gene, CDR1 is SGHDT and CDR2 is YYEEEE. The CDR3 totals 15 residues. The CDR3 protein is CASSYRDRSHSEQYF. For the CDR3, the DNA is TGTGCCAGCAGCTACCGGGACAGAAGTCACTCCGAGCAGTACTTC.

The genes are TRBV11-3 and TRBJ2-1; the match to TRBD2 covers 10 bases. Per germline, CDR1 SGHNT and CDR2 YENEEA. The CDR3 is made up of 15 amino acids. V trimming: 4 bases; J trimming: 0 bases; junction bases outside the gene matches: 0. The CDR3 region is CASSSSGSSYNEQFF. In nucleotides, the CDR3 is TGTGCCAGCAGCTCTAGCGGGAGCTCCTACAATGAGCAGTTCTTC.

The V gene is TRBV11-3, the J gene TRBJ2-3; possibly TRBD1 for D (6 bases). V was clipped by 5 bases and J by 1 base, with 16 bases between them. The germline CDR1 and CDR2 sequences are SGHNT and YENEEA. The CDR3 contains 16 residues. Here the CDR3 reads CASSRRTGLRTDTQYF. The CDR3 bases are TGTGCCAGCAGCCGCAGAACAGGGTTACGCACAGATACGCAGTATTTT.

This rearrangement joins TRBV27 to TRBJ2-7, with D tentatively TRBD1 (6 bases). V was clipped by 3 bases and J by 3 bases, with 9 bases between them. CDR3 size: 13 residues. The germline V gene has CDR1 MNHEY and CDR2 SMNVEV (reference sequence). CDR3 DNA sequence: TGTGCCAGCAGTTTGGGCAGGGGCTACGAGCAGTACTTC. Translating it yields CASSLGRGYEQYF.

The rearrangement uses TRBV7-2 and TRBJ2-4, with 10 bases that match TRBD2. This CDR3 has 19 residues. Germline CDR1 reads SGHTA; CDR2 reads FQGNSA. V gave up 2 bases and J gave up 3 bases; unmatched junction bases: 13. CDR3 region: CASSLLTSGAGLGKNIQYF. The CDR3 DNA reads TGTGCCAGCAGCTTATTAACTAGCGGGGCGGGCTTAGGCAAAAACATTCAGTACTTC.